The next 4 T cell receptor beta chains were all read from a single sample in a study of T cell repertoires in cytomegalovirus infection. TCRdb fed the reads into MiXCR, producing one record per CDR3 protein. The sample has some 180,000 distinct CDR3 sequences; less than 9.5% are singletons. The source material was PBMCs. The receptors were gathered from a human donor in good health (CMV status not recorded). Some clones in this sample may be carry-over from other donors' samples.

The chain carries TRBV6-2 or TRBV6-3 and TRBJ2-1; 10 bases are a match to TRBD2. CDR3 length: 14 amino acids. Germline CDR1 reads MNHEY; CDR2 reads SVGEGT. The V segment lost 6 bases and the J segment 4 bases; nucleotides outside the gene matches: 3. The CDR3 is CASSRAGGYNEQFF. In DNA, the CDR3 is TGTGCCAGCAGCAGAGCGGGAGGGTACAATGAGCAGTTCTTC.

The rearrangement links TRBV7-6 to TRBJ1-1; unclear D gene. The CDR3 has 14 residues. Germline V lookup: CDR1 SGHVS, CDR2 FNYEAQ. Deletions cut 6 bases from V and 0 bases from J, with 11 bases between. The CDR3 region has the DNA TGTGCCAGCAGGCGAGACGGTGTGAACACTGAAGCTTTCTTT. This translates into CASRRDGVNTEAFF.

This clonotype showed up just a few times. The chain combines TRBV5-4 with TRBJ1-1; D perhaps matches TRBD1 (5 bases). CDR1 is SGHNT, CDR2 YYREEE, per germline (reference sequence). Trimming left V 1 base short and J 4 bases short, with 8 bases between. The CDR3 has 13 amino acids. In DNA form, the CDR3 reads TGTGCCAGCAGCTTGCCAGGGTCCACTGAAGCTTTCTTT. It encodes CASSLPGSTEAFF. The full variable domain, rest sourced from reference TRBV5-4 and TRBJ1-1, is ETGVTQSPTHLIKTRGQQVTLRCSSQSGHNTVSWYQQALGQGPQFIFQYYREEENGRGNFPPRFSGLQFPNYSSELNVNALELDDSALYLCASSLPGSTEAFFGQGTRLTVV.

There are many counts of this clonotype. In DNA, the CDR3 is TGTGCCAGCAGCTTAGTAGGTAGCTTTGCAGATACGCAGTATTTT. Amino acids: CASSLVGSFADTQYF. The chain couples TRBV7-2 to TRBJ2-3; D gene unclear. Trimming cost V 1 base and J 4 bases, with 12 bases left between them. The germline gives CDR1 SGHTA, CDR2 FQGNSA. This CDR3 has 15 residues. The entire variable domain, with the rest obtained from reference TRBV7-2 and TRBJ2-3, is as follows: GAGVSQSPSNKVTEKGKDVELRCDPISGHTALYWYRQSLGQGLEFLIYFQGNSAPDKSGLPSDRFSAERTGGSVSTLTIQRTQQEDSAVYLCASSLVGSFADTQYFGPGTRLTVL.